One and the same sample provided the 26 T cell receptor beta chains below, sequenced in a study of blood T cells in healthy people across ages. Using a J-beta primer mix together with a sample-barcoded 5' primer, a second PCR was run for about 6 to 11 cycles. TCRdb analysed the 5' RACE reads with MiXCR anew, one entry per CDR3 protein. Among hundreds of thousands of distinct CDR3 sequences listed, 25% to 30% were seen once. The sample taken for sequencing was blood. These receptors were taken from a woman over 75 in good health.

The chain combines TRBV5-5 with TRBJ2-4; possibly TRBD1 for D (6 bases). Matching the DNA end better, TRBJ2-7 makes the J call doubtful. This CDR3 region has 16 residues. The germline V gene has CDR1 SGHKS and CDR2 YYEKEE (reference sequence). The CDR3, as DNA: TGTGCCAGCAGCCTTCGGATTTACCAGGGGAATGGCGAGCAGTACTTC. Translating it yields CASSLRIYQGNGEQYF.

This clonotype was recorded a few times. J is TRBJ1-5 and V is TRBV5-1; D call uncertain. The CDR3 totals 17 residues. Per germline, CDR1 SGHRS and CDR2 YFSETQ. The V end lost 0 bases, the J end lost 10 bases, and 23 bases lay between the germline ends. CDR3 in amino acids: CASSLGQSHRAISPQHF. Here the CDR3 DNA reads TGCGCCAGCAGCTTGGGGCAGTCCCACCGAGCCATCAGCCCCCAGCATTTT.

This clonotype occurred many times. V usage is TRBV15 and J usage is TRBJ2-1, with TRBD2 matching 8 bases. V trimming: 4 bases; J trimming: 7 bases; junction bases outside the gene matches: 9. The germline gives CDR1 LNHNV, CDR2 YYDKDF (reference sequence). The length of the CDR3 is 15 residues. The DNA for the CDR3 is TGTGCCACCAGCACCCCGGGAGGGGCGCGTAATGAGCAGTTCTTC. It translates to CATSTPGGARNEQFF.

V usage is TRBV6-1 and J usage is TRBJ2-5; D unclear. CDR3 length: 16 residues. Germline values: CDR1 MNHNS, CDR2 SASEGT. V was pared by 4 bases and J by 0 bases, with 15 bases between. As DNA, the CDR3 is TGTGCCAGCAGTGCCCAGCCGGCGGCTCACCAAGAGACCCAGTACTTC. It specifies CASSAQPAAHQETQYF.

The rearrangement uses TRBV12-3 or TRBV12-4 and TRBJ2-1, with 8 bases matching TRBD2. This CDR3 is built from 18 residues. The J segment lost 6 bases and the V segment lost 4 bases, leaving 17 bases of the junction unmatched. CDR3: CASSYVVIGSGKRNEQFF. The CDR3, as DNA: TGTGCCAGCAGTTATGTTGTCATTGGTAGCGGGAAGCGCAATGAGCAGTTCTTC.

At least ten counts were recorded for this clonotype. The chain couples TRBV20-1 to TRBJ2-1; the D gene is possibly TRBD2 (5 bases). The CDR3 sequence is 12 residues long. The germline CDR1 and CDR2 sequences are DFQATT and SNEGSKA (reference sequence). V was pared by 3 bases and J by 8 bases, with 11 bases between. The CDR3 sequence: CSASVDLDEQFF. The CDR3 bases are TGCAGTGCTAGTGTGGACTTAGATGAGCAGTTCTTC.

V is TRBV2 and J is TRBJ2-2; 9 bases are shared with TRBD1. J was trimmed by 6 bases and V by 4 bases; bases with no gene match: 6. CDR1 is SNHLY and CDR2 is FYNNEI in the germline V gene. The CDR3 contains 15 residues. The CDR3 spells CASSATGGAAGELFF. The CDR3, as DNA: TGTGCCAGCAGTGCAACAGGGGGCGCCGCCGGGGAGCTGTTTTTT.

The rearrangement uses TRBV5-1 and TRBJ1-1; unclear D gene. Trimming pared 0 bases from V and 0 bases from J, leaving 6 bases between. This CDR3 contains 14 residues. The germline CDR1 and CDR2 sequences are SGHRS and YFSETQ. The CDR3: CASSLEAVNTEAFF. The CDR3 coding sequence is TGCGCCAGCAGCTTGGAGGCGGTGAACACTGAAGCTTTCTTT. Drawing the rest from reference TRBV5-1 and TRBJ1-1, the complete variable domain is KAGVTQTPRYLIKTRGQQVTLSCSPISGHRSVSWYQQTPGQGLQFLFEYFSETQRNKGNFPGRFSGRQFSNSRSEMNVSTLELGDSALYLCASSLEAVNTEAFFGQGTRLTVV.

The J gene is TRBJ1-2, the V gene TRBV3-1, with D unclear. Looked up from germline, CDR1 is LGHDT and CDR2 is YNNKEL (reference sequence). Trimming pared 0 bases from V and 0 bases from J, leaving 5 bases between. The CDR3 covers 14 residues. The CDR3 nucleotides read TGTGCCAGCAGCCAAGATCGGCCTAACTATGGCTACACCTTC. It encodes CASSQDRPNYGYTF. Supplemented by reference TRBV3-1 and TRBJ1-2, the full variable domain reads DTAVSQTPKYLVTQMGNDKSIKCEQNLGHDTMYWYKQDSKKFLKIMFSYNNKELIINETVPNRFSPKSPDKAHLNLHINSLELGDSAVYFCASSQDRPNYGYTFGSGTRLTVV.

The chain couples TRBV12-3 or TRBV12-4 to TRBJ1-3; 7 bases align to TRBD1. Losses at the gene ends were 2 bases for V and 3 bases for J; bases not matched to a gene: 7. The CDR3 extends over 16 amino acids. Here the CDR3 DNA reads TGTGCCAGCAGTTTATCCACCAGGGGGTATGGAAACACCATATATTTT. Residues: CASSLSTRGYGNTIYF.

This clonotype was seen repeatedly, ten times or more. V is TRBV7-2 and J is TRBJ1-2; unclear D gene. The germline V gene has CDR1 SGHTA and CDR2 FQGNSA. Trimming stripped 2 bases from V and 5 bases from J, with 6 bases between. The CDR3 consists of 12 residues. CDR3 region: CASSLTEYGYTF. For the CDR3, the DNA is TGTGCCAGCAGCTTAACGGAGTATGGCTACACCTTC.

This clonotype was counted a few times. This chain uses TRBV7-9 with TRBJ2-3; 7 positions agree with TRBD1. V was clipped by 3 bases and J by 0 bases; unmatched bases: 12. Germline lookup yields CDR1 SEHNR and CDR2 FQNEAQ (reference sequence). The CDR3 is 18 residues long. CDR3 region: CASSFLTGDLFSTDTQYF. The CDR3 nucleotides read TGTGCCAGCAGCTTCCTCACAGGGGACCTCTTTAGCACAGATACGCAGTATTTT.

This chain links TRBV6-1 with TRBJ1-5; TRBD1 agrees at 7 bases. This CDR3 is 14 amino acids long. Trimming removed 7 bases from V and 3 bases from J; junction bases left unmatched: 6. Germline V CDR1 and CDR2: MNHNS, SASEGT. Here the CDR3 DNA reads TGTGCCAGCACCCTAGGGACAGTCAATCAGCCCCAGCATTTT. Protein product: CASTLGTVNQPQHF.

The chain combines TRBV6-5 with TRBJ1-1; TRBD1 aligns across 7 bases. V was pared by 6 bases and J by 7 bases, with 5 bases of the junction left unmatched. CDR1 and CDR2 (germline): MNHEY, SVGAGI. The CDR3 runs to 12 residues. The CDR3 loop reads CASSRTGVEAFF. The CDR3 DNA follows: TGTGCCAGCAGCAGGACAGGCGTTGAAGCTTTCTTT.

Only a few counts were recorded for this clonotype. In DNA form, the CDR3 reads TGCGCCAGCAGCTGGCGGACAGGGGGAAGCACAGATACGCAGTATTTT. Encoded protein: CASSWRTGGSTDTQYF. The chain joins TRBV5-1 to TRBJ2-3; 10 bases align to TRBD1. V lost 3 bases, J lost 0 bases, and 4 bases stayed unmatched. The CDR3 has 16 residues. In germline, CDR1 is SGHRS, CDR2 YFSETQ.

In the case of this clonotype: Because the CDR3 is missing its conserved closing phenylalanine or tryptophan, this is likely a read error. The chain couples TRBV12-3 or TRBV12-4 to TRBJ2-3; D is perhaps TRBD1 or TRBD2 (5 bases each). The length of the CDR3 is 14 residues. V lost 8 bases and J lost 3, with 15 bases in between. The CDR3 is CASGGSVRTDTQYS. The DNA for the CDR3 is TGTGCCAGCGGGGGTTCGGTTCGAACAGATACGCAGTATTCT.

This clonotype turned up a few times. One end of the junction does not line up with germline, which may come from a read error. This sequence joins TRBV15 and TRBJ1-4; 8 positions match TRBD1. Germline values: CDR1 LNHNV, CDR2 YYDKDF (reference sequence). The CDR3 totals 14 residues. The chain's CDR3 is CATSNRGTNEKRFF. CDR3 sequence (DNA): TGTGCCACCAGTAACAGGGGGACTAATGAAAAACGGTTTTTT. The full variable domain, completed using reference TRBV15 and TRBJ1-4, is DAMVIQNPRYQVTQFGKPVTLSCSQTLNHNVMYWYQQKSSQAPKLLFHYYDKDFNNEADTPDNFQSRRPNTSFCFLDIRSPGLGDTAMYLCATSNRGTNEKRFFGSGTQLSVL.

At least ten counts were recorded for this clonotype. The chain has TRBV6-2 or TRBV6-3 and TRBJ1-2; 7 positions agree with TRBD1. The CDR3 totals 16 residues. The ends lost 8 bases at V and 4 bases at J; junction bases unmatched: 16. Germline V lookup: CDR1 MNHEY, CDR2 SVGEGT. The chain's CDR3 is CASSPLGAGGVYGYTF. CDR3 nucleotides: TGTGCCAGCTCACCCCTGGGTGCAGGGGGGGTCTATGGCTACACCTTC.

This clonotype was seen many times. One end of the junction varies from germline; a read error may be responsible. CDR3 amino acids: CASSYSGGRESGYTF. CDR3 DNA sequence: TGTGCCAGCAGCTACTCCGGAGGGAGGGAATCTGGCTACACCTTC. The J gene is TRBJ1-2, the V gene TRBV6-6, with D uncertain. The CDR3 spans 15 residues. Germline V lookup: CDR1 MNHNY, CDR2 SVGAGI (reference sequence).

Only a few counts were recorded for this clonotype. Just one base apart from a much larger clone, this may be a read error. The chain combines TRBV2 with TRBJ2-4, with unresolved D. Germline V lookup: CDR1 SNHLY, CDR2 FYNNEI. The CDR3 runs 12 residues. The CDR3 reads CASCESKSIQYF. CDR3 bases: TGTGCCAGCTGCGAATCCAAAAGCATTCAGTACTTC.

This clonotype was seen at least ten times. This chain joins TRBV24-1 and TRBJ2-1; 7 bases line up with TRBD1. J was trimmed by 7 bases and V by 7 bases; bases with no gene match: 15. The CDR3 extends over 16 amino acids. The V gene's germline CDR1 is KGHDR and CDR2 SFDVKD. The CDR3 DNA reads TGTGCCACCAGCCATATCCGACAGGGTGGTAAGAATGAGCAGTTCTTC. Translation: CATSHIRQGGKNEQFF.

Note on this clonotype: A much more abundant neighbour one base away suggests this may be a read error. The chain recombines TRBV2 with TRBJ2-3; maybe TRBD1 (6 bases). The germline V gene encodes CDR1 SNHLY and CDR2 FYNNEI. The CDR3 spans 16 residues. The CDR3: CASSERATGRTDMQYF. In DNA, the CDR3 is TGTGCCAGCAGTGAAAGAGCGACAGGACGCACAGATATGCAGTATTTT.

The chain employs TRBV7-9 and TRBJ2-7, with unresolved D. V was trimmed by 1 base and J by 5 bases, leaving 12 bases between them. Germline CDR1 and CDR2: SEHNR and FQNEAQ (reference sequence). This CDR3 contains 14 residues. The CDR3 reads CASSLGGSDHEQYF. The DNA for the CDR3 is TGTGCCAGCAGCTTAGGAGGTTCCGACCACGAGCAGTACTTC.

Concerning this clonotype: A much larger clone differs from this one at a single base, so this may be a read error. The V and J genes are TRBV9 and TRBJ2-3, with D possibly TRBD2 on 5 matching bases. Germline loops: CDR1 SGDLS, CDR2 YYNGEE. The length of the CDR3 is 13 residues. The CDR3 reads CTSSVEGGDTQYF. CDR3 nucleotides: TGTACCAGCAGCGTAGAGGGCGGGGATACGCAGTATTTT.

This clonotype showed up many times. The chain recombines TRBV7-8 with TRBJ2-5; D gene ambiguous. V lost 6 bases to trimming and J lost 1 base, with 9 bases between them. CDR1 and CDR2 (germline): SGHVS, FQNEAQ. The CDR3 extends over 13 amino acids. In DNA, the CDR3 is TGTGCCAGCAGTCAGGTTGCCCAAGAGACCCAGTACTTC. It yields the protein CASSQVAQETQYF.

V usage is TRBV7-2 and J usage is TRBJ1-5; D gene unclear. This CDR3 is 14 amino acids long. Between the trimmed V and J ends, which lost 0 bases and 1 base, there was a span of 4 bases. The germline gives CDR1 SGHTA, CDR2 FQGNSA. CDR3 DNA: TGTGCCAGCAGCTTAGCGCTGAGCAATCAGCCCCAGCATTTT. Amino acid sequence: CASSLALSNQPQHF.